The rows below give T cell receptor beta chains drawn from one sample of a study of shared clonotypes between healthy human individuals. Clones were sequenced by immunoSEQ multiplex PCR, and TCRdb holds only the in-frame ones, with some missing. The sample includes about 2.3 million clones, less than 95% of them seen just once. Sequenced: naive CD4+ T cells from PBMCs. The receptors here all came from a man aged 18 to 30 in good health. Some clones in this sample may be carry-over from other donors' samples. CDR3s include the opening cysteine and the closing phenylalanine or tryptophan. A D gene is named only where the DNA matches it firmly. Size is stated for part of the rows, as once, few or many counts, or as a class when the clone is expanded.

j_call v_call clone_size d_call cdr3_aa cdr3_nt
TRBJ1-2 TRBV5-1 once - CASSLEGSAGYGYTF TGCGCCAGCAGCTTGGAAGGCTCCGCGGGCTATGGCTACACCTTC
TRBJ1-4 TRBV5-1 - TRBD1 CASSPRGQVNEKLFF TGCGCCAGCAGCCCGAGGGGACAGGTTAATGAAAAACTGTTTTTT
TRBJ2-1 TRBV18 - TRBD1 CASSLGQVVYNEQFF TGTGCCAGCTCACTCGGACAGGTGGTCTACAATGAGCAGTTCTTC
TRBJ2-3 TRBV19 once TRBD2 CASSIWPSGSTDTQYF TGTGCCAGTAGTATATGGCCTAGCGGGAGTACAGATACGCAGTATTTT
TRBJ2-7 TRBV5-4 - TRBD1 CASSLNRGGTEQYF TGTGCCAGCAGCTTGAACAGGGGCGGAACCGAGCAGTACTTC
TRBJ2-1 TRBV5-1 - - CASSGINNEQFF TGCGCCAGCAGCGGGATCAACAATGAGCAGTTCTTC
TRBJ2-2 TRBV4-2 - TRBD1 CASSLNARGQRELFF TGTGCCAGCAGCCTCAACGCTAGGGGGCAACGGGAGCTGTTTTTT
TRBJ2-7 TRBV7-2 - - CASSLQFYEQYF TGTGCCAGCAGCTTACAGTTTTACGAGCAGTACTTC
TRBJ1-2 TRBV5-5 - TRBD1 CASSLATGGNYGYTF TGTGCCAGCAGCTTGGCTACAGGGGGCAACTATGGCTACACCTTC
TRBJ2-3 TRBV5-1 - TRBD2 CASSSYLAGSSTDTQYF TGCGCCAGCAGCTCCTACCTAGCGGGTAGTAGCACAGATACGCAGTATTTT
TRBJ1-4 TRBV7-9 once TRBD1 CASSSGQGREKLFF TGTGCCAGCAGCTCGGGACAGGGTAGAGAAAAACTGTTTTTT
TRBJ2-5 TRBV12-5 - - CASGLVGWETQYF TGTGCTAGTGGTTTGGTTGGGTGGGAGACCCAGTACTTC
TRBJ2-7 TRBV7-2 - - CASSLGPDGRYEQYF TGTGCCAGCAGCTTAGGCCCCGATGGGAGGTACGAGCAGTACTTC
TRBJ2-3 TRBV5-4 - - CASSLAMSADTQYF TGTGCCAGCAGCTTGGCCATGTCCGCAGATACGCAGTATTTT
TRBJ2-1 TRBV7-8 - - CASSLAFYGYNEQFF TGTGCCAGCAGCTTAGCGTTCTACGGCTACAATGAGCAGTTCTTC
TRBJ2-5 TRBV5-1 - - CASSLRLAVGQETQYF TGCGCCAGCAGCTTGAGGCTAGCAGTAGGCCAAGAGACCCAGTACTTC
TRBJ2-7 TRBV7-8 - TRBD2 CASSFGLAGAGSYEQYF TGTGCCAGCAGCTTCGGACTAGCGGGAGCAGGCTCCTACGAGCAGTACTTC
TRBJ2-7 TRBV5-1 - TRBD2 CASSLSQRDYEQYF TGCGCCAGCAGCCTCAGCCAGCGGGATTACGAGCAGTACTTC
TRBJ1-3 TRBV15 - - CATSRDRAVGTGNTIYF TGTGCCACCAGCAGAGATCGGGCGGTAGGGACTGGAAACACCATATATTTT